Presented here are 29 T cell receptor beta chains from one specimen sequenced in a study of CD8 T cells in ankylosing spondylitis. No cognate antigen is known for these TCRs. TCRdb itself ran the 5' RACE reads through MiXCR, one entry per CDR3 protein. In the table there are about 500,000 distinct CDR3 sequences, roughly 12% of which are singletons. Study findings and constraints: Among TCR beta sequences, a motif of under ten highly homologous variants appeared characteristic of ankylosing spondylitis blood.

Sequenced: blood, either unsorted or a sorted T cell fraction (not recorded which). The receptor source for this set is a male donor with ankylosing spondylitis.

This clonotype showed up just a few times. This CDR3 is CASSLVRTANTGELFF. Here the CDR3 DNA reads TGCGCCAGCAGCTTGGTTAGGACAGCGAACACCGGGGAGCTGTTTTTT. The chain joins TRBV5-1 to TRBJ2-2, with D perhaps matching TRBD1 (6 bases). CDR1 SGHRS and CDR2 YFSETQ come from the germline V gene. The length of the CDR3 is 16 residues. V lost 0 bases to trimming and J lost 0 bases, with 9 bases between them. The full variable domain, completed using reference TRBV5-1 and TRBJ2-2, is KAGVTQTPRYLIKTRGQQVTLSCSPISGHRSVSWYQQTPGQGLQFLFEYFSETQRNKGNFPGRFSGRQFSNSRSEMNVSTLELGDSALYLCASSLVRTANTGELFFGEGSRLTVL.

The chain joins TRBV7-2 to TRBJ2-7; D remains ambiguous. The CDR3 is 14 residues long. The germline V gene has CDR1 SGHTA and CDR2 FQGNSA. Between the trimmed V and J ends, which lost 5 bases and 0 bases, there was a span of 11 bases. CDR3 in amino acids: CASSPLGNSYEQYF. The CDR3 DNA is TGTGCCAGCAGCCCCTTAGGGAACTCCTACGAGCAGTACTTC.

The chain combines TRBV13 with TRBJ2-7; D uncertain. This CDR3 contains 13 residues. Trimming stripped 5 bases from V and 5 bases from J, with 13 bases between. CDR1 and CDR2 (germline): PRHDT, FYEKMQ (reference sequence). CDR3: CASSPPAIHEQYF. The CDR3, as DNA: TGTGCCAGCAGCCCGCCCGCCATCCACGAGCAGTACTTC.

The V and J genes are TRBV12-3 or TRBV12-4 and TRBJ2-1, with TRBD2 identical over 9 bases. The CDR3 has 16 residues. Losses at the gene ends were 3 bases for V and 7 bases for J; bases not matched to a gene: 10. The CDR3 spells CASSLLAGASYNEQFF. In DNA form, the CDR3 reads TGTGCCAGCAGTTTGTTAGCGGGAGCTTCATATAATGAGCAGTTCTTC.

This chain uses TRBV29-1 with TRBJ2-1; D gene unclear. CDR1 is SQVTM, CDR2 ANQGSEA, per germline. This CDR3 comprises 10 residues. Trimming left V 5 bases short and J 7 bases short, with 6 bases between. The CDR3 is CSVKRNEQFF. The CDR3 bases are TGCAGCGTTAAGAGGAATGAGCAGTTCTTC.

This clonotype was counted only a few times. In nucleotides, the CDR3 is TGTGCCAGCTGGAACAGGGAGGACTATGGCTACACCTTC. It specifies CASWNREDYGYTF. The V and J genes are TRBV7-9 and TRBJ1-2; possibly TRBD1 for D (6 bases). CDR1 and CDR2 (germline): SEHNR, FQNEAQ (reference sequence). The length of the CDR3 is 13 residues. Trimming cost V 8 bases and J 3 bases, with 13 bases left between them.

This clonotype was recorded a few times. This chain connects TRBV20-1 to TRBJ1-1; no definite D call. This CDR3 contains 14 residues. Trimming cost V 0 bases and J 0 bases, with 8 bases left between them. Per the germline V gene, CDR1 is DFQATT and CDR2 is SNEGSKA (reference sequence). The CDR3 is CSARDMRLNTEAFF. The DNA of the CDR3 is TGCAGTGCTAGAGATATGAGGTTGAACACTGAAGCTTTCTTT.

This clonotype was observed many times. The chain joins TRBV11-2 to TRBJ1-2; no clear D. The CDR3 consists of 15 residues. Trimming removed 4 bases at V and 6 bases at J, with 18 bases between. The germline CDR1 and CDR2 sequences are SGHAT and FQNNGV. The CDR3 region is CASSSAFQRRHGYTF. The CDR3 region has the DNA TGTGCCAGCAGCTCCGCTTTCCAGCGAAGGCATGGCTACACCTTC. The full variable domain, with the rest looked up from reference TRBV11-2 and TRBJ1-2, is EAGVAQSPRYKIIEKRQSVAFWCNPISGHATLYWYQQILGQGPKLLIQFQNNGVVDDSQLPKDRFSAERLKGVDSTLKIQPAKLEDSAVYLCASSSAFQRRHGYTFGSGTRLTVV.

This clonotype was detected only a few times. J is TRBJ2-1 and V is TRBV20-1; 12 bases agree with TRBD2. This CDR3 is built from 15 residues. Germline assignment: CDR1 DFQATT and CDR2 SNEGSKA (reference sequence). Trimming took 5 bases from V and 5 from J; bases not matched to a gene: 7. This CDR3 is CSAQLAGGQDNEQFF. The DNA of the CDR3 is TGCAGTGCTCAACTAGCGGGAGGCCAGGACAATGAGCAGTTCTTC.

This clonotype was seen ten or more times. The V gene is TRBV7-6, the J gene TRBJ2-7; 7 nucleotides match TRBD1. CDR3 length: 15 amino acids. The J segment lost 3 bases and the V segment lost 4 bases, leaving 9 bases of the junction unmatched. Germline V gene lookup returns CDR1 SGHVS and CDR2 FNYEAQ. For the CDR3, the DNA is TGTGCCAGCAGCTCTTACGGGACAGCCCTCTACGAGCAGTACTTC. Translation: CASSSYGTALYEQYF.

The CDR3 sequence: CASSQAMDLGAFF. CDR3 in DNA: TGTGCCAGCAGCCAGGCTATGGACCTGGGAGCTTTCTTT. The V and J genes are TRBV3-1 and TRBJ1-1; no firm D call. The CDR3 runs 13 residues. Germline CDR1 reads LGHDT; CDR2 reads YNNKEL (reference sequence). The V end was cut by 3 bases, the J end by 10 bases, with 15 bases between.

This clonotype was recorded many times. CDR3 nucleotide sequence: TGTGCCAGCAGTTTGGACAGGGAACTGTTTTTT. It is translated as CASSLDRELFF. The chain has TRBV12-3 or TRBV12-4 and TRBJ1-4; 8 positions agree with TRBD1. V gave up 3 bases and J gave up 12 bases; unmatched junction bases: 0. This CDR3 is 11 amino acids long.

This clonotype turned up a few times. The V and J genes are TRBV5-5 and TRBJ1-2, with D uncertain. V was cut by 5 bases and J by 0 bases, with 11 bases left in between. CDR1 and CDR2 from the germline V gene are SGHKS and YYEKEE (reference sequence). The CDR3 is made up of 14 amino acids. The CDR3: CASRPDAANYGYTF. The DNA of the CDR3 is TGTGCCAGCAGGCCGGACGCGGCTAACTATGGCTACACCTTC.

This clonotype was observed a few times. The chain links TRBV6-1 to TRBJ2-3; a possible D gene is TRBD1 (5 bases). Germline CDR1 MNHNS, CDR2 SASEGT. CDR3 length equals 15 residues. Trimming took 6 bases from V and 10 from J, leaving 23 bases between them. The CDR3 loop reads CASSVPSKGLDPQYF. CDR3 nucleotides: TGTGCCAGCAGCGTCCCCAGCAAGGGGCTCGATCCGCAGTATTTT.

The table lists this clonotype with a few counts. This sequence joins TRBV5-1 and TRBJ2-7, with no clear D. The CDR3 extends over 13 amino acids. The V and J ends lost 5 bases and 2 bases respectively, with 11 bases between them. The V gene's germline CDR1 is SGHRS and CDR2 YFSETQ. CDR3 sequence reads: CASSYGPTYEQYF. CDR3 nucleotides: TGCGCCAGCAGTTACGGCCCCACCTACGAGCAGTACTTC.

This clonotype appeared a few times. The V gene is TRBV14, the J gene TRBJ2-1; D gene uncertain. Germline V gene lookup returns CDR1 SGHDN and CDR2 FVKESK. There are 15 residues in the CDR3. Trimming took 3 bases from V and 4 from J, leaving 13 bases between them. The CDR3 sequence is CASSHLGLAYNEQFF. CDR3 coding DNA: TGTGCCAGCAGCCACCTTGGATTGGCATACAATGAGCAGTTCTTC.

This clonotype was recorded once. This chain joins TRBV5-1 and TRBJ2-1, with D possibly TRBD2 on 6 matching bases. Germline V gives CDR1 SGHRS, CDR2 YFSETQ. The CDR3 totals 12 residues. Trimming cost V 4 bases and J 8 bases, with 10 bases left between them. DNA of the CDR3: TGCGCCAGCAGCCGGCCGGGGGATGAGCAGTTCTTC. Translation: CASSRPGDEQFF.

This clonotype has at least ten counts. CDR3 in amino acids: CASSLSETGWFSYTF. The CDR3 nucleotides are TGTGCCAGCAGTTTATCCGAGACAGGGTGGTTTAGCTACACCTTC. The chain couples TRBV12-3 or TRBV12-4 to TRBJ1-2, with TRBD1 identical over 7 bases. This CDR3 has 15 amino acids. The ends lost 2 bases at V and 9 bases at J; junction bases unmatched: 12.

This clonotype was detected only a few times. The rearrangement uses TRBV30 and TRBJ1-4, with a weak D call TRBD1 (5 bases). This CDR3 is 11 amino acids long. Germline CDR1 and CDR2: GTSNPN and SVGIG (reference sequence). Trimming shortened V by 8 bases and J by 5 bases, and 9 bases separated the two germline ends. This CDR3 reads CALDRNEKLFF. CDR3 bases: TGTGCCCTCGACAGAAATGAAAAACTGTTTTTT.

V usage is TRBV18 and J usage is TRBJ2-1; TRBD2 aligns across 9 bases. The CDR3 runs 16 residues. V shed 3 bases, J shed 1 base, and the junction held 4 bases outside the gene matches. Germline-derived CDR1 and CDR2 are KGHSH and LQKENI. In DNA, the CDR3 is TGTGCCAGCTCACCCCCGGGACTAGCATCCTACAATGAGCAGTTCTTC. Translated: CASSPPGLASYNEQFF.

V and J are TRBV7-2 and TRBJ1-4; no firm D call. The germline gives CDR1 SGHTA, CDR2 FQGNSA. The V end was cut by 2 bases, the J end by 0 bases, with 7 bases between. CDR3 length: 15 residues. In nucleotides, the CDR3 is TGTGCCAGCAGCTTAAAAGTTGCAACTAATGAAAAACTGTTTTTT. It specifies CASSLKVATNEKLFF.

This chain connects TRBV12-3 or TRBV12-4 to TRBJ1-1, with D hard to call. The CDR3 consists of 14 residues. Trimming took 6 bases from V and 4 from J, leaving 15 bases between them. The CDR3 coding sequence is TGTGCCAGCAGCCCCGGGGTATGGGTCACTGAAGCTTTCTTT. Its protein product is CASSPGVWVTEAFF.

This clonotype was counted only a few times. This chain uses TRBV7-2 with TRBJ2-7, with 8 bases aligning to TRBD2. The CDR3 is made up of 15 amino acids. The junction had 8 bases not matched to a gene; V was cut back by 4 bases and J by 3 bases. Germline V gives CDR1 SGHTA, CDR2 FQGNSA. CDR3 bases: TGTGCCAGCAGCTCGGGGGGCGGGAGGAGCTACGAGCAGTACTTC. Its translation is CASSSGGGRSYEQYF.

The chain is built from TRBV7-9 and TRBJ1-4; 11 bases fit TRBD1. The length of the CDR3 is 14 residues. CDR1 SEHNR and CDR2 FQNEAQ come from the germline V gene (reference sequence). J gave up 12 bases and V 6 bases, and 9 bases lay outside the gene matches. CDR3 sequence (DNA): TGTGCCAGCAGATCCGATACGGGACAGGGGGAACTGTTTTTT. Amino acid sequence: CASRSDTGQGELFF.

This clonotype showed up just a few times. The chain carries TRBV12-3 or TRBV12-4 and TRBJ2-5, with TRBD1 matching over 7 bases. V was clipped by 5 bases and J by 3 bases; unmatched bases: 9. The CDR3 runs to 15 residues. The CDR3: CASSRQGQLEETQYF. For the CDR3, the DNA is TGTGCCAGCAGTCGCCAGGGACAGCTGGAAGAGACCCAGTACTTC.

This clonotype was seen a few times. This chain links TRBV12-3 or TRBV12-4 with TRBJ2-7; tentatively, D is TRBD2 (6 bases). V lost 6 bases and J 5 bases, leaving 17 bases between the germline ends. The CDR3 runs 14 residues. DNA of the CDR3: TGTGCCAGCAGAAGCGCCGGGGGTCATAACGAGCAGTACTTC. Translated: CASRSAGGHNEQYF.

The table lists this clonotype with many counts. This chain joins TRBV5-1 and TRBJ2-2, with D tentatively TRBD2 (6 bases). Germline V gene data show CDR1 as SGHRS and CDR2 as YFSETQ. Trimming took 4 bases from V and 7 from J, leaving 14 bases between them. The CDR3 is 14 residues long. The CDR3 region is CASSGGLLNGELFF. Here the CDR3 DNA reads TGCGCCAGCAGCGGGGGACTTCTTAACGGGGAGCTGTTTTTT. The variable domain in full, with the rest retrieved from reference TRBV5-1 and TRBJ2-2, is KAGVTQTPRYLIKTRGQQVTLSCSPISGHRSVSWYQQTPGQGLQFLFEYFSETQRNKGNFPGRFSGRQFSNSRSEMNVSTLELGDSALYLCASSGGLLNGELFFGEGSRLTVL.

This clonotype was seen a handful of times. The gene calls are TRBV2 and TRBJ2-7, with TRBD2 matching 7 bases. The germline V gene encodes CDR1 SNHLY and CDR2 FYNNEI. This CDR3 contains 14 residues. With 6 bases clipped from V and 0 bases from J, the junction kept 5 bases outside the gene matches. CDR3 sequence reads: CASSEGGSSYEQYF. For the CDR3, the DNA is TGTGCCAGCAGCGAGGGCGGGAGCTCCTACGAGCAGTACTTC.

The V and J genes are TRBV18 and TRBJ2-1; D not resolved. CDR1 is KGHSH, CDR2 LQKENI, per germline. The germline V and J ends were trimmed by 1 base and 0 bases, with 7 bases remaining between them. This CDR3 comprises 15 residues. CDR3 nucleotides: TGTGCCAGCTCACCACAGCGCCGCTCCTACAATGAGCAGTTCTTC. Its translation: CASSPQRRSYNEQFF.